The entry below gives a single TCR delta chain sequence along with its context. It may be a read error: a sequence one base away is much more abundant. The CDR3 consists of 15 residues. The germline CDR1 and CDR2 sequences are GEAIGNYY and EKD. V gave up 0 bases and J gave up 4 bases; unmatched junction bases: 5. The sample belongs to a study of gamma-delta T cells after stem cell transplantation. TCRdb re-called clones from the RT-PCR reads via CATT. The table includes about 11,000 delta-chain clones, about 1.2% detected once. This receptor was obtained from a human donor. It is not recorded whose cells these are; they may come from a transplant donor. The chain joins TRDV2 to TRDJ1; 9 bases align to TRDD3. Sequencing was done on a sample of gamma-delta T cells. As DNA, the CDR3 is TGTGCCTGTGACACCGTGGGGGATAACGGCGATAAACTCATCTTT. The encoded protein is CACDTVGDNGDKLIF.